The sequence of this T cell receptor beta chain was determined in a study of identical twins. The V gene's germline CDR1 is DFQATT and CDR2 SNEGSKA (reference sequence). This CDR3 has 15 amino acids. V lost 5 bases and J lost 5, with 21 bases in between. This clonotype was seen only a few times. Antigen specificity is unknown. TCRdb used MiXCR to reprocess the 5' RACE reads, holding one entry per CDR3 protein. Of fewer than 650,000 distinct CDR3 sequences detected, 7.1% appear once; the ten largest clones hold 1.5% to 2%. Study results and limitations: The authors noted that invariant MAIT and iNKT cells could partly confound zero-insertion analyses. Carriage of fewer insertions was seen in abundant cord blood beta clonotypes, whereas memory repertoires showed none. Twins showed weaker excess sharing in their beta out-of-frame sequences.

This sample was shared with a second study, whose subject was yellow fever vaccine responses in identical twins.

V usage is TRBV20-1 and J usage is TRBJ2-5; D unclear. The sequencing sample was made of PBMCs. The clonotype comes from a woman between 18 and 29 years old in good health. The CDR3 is CSAPPPVGSGETQYF. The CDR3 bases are TGCAGTGCTCCCCCTCCGGTGGGAAGTGGGGAGACCCAGTACTTC.